This T cell receptor (beta chain) was documented in a study of Graves' ophthalmopathy and Graves' hyperthyroidism. Study findings and constraints: The blood repertoire also included most expanded thyroid clonotypes above 0.001 frequency.

This clonotype was seen at least ten times. No antigen is known for it. RNA transcripts served as template for amplifying TCR beta CDR3 sequences. An opening RT-PCR round employed HTBI primers and preceded a second-round multiplex PCR. Via MiXCR, TCRdb re-called the multiplex PCR reads, giving one row per CDR3 protein. The sample consists of around 340,000 distinct CDR3 sequences, roughly 15% of them appearing once. There are 16 residues in the CDR3. In germline, CDR1 is ENHRY, CDR2 SYGVKD. Trimming removed 2 bases from V and 4 bases from J; junction bases left unmatched: 6. Orbital computed tomography and thyroid ultrasound, along with TRAb, serum thyroxine and clinical symptoms, underpinned diagnosis.

The sequenced sample was peripheral blood. This chain links TRBV10-3 with TRBJ2-4, with TRBD1 identical over 9 bases. This TCR derives from an adult man with Graves' ophthalmopathy. CDR3 in amino acids: CAISENRGLTKNIQYF. CDR3 DNA: TGTGCCATCAGTGAGAACAGGGGGCTTACTAAAAACATTCAGTACTTC.